This is a list of T cell receptor beta chains from one sample in a study of identical twins. TCRdb processed the 5' RACE reads anew with MiXCR; each CDR3 protein has one entry. The sample holds some 710,000 distinct CDR3 sequences, 6.1% seen once. Sequencing was done on a sample of naive T cells sorted from blood. The receptors shown here come from a man aged 18 to 35 in good health. The CDR3 runs from the conserved cysteine through the conserved F or W. The order of the fields is J gene, clone size, D gene, V gene, CDR3 protein, CDR3 DNA. D genes are given only for firm matches. A row's size may be missing; if present it is once, few, many or a size class.

J gene: TRBJ1-2
clone size: many
D gene: .
V gene: TRBV13
CDR3 protein: CASSLSTDYGYTF
CDR3 DNA: TGTGCCAGCAGCTTAAGTACGGATTATGGCTACACCTTC

J gene: TRBJ2-1
clone size: .
D gene: .
V gene: TRBV12-3/TRBV12-4
CDR3 protein: CASTRPGVPLDDNEQFF
CDR3 DNA: TGTGCCAGCACCCGACCAGGGGTCCCCCTTGACGACAATGAGCAGTTCTTC

J gene: TRBJ2-2
clone size: once
D gene: .
V gene: TRBV4-3
CDR3 protein: CASTLNMGPNTGELFF
CDR3 DNA: TGCGCCAGCACCCTTAACATGGGGCCGAACACCGGGGAGCTGTTTTTT

J gene: TRBJ2-3
clone size: .
D gene: .
V gene: TRBV5-1
CDR3 protein: CASSFTPPDTQYF
CDR3 DNA: TGCGCCAGCAGCTTTACTCCCCCAGATACGCAGTATTTT

J gene: TRBJ2-3
clone size: few
D gene: TRBD1
V gene: TRBV12-3/TRBV12-4
CDR3 protein: CASSFVLGQSTDTQYF
CDR3 DNA: TGTGCCAGCAGTTTTGTCTTGGGACAGAGCACAGATACGCAGTATTTT

J gene: TRBJ2-3
clone size: few
D gene: .
V gene: TRBV25-1
CDR3 protein: CASRDSSDTQYF
CDR3 DNA: TGTGCCAGCAGGGACAGTTCGGATACGCAGTATTTT

J gene: TRBJ2-1
clone size: many
D gene: TRBD2
V gene: TRBV7-2
CDR3 protein: CASSLTSGGIYNEQFF
CDR3 DNA: TGTGCCAGCAGCTTAACTAGCGGGGGAATCTACAATGAGCAGTTCTTC

J gene: TRBJ2-2
clone size: many
D gene: .
V gene: TRBV6-2/TRBV6-3
CDR3 protein: CASGSSPRELFF
CDR3 DNA: TGTGCCAGCGGGTCTTCCCCCCGGGAGCTGTTTTTT

J gene: TRBJ1-2
clone size: many
D gene: TRBD1
V gene: TRBV29-1
CDR3 protein: CSVVGDRVGNYGYTF
CDR3 DNA: TGCAGCGTTGTTGGAGACAGGGTTGGAAACTATGGCTACACCTTC

J gene: TRBJ1-5
clone size: few
D gene: .
V gene: TRBV27
CDR3 protein: CASSLSPGGNQPQHF
CDR3 DNA: TGTGCCAGCAGTTTATCCCCAGGGGGCAATCAGCCCCAGCATTTT

J gene: TRBJ2-3
clone size: .
D gene: TRBD1
V gene: TRBV5-1
CDR3 protein: CASSLRGLGTDTQYF
CDR3 DNA: TGCGCCAGCAGCTTGAGGGGGCTAGGCACAGATACGCAGTATTTT

J gene: TRBJ2-1
clone size: few
D gene: .
V gene: TRBV11-3
CDR3 protein: CASSLGGIKGNEQFF
CDR3 DNA: TGTGCCAGCAGCTTAGGCGGCATCAAGGGGAATGAGCAGTTCTTC

J gene: TRBJ1-5
clone size: few
D gene: TRBD1
V gene: TRBV7-9
CDR3 protein: CASSLETGYGQPQHF
CDR3 DNA: TGTGCCAGCAGCTTAGAGACAGGGTATGGTCAGCCCCAGCATTTT

J gene: TRBJ2-3
clone size: few
D gene: .
V gene: TRBV6-2/TRBV6-3
CDR3 protein: CASNHGGGIADTQYF
CDR3 DNA: TGTGCCAGCAATCACGGAGGGGGGATTGCAGATACGCAGTATTTT

J gene: TRBJ2-5
clone size: many
D gene: .
V gene: TRBV12-3/TRBV12-4
CDR3 protein: CASSTRGETQYF
CDR3 DNA: TGTGCCAGCTCGACTCGGGGGGAGACCCAGTACTTC

J gene: TRBJ2-1
clone size: .
D gene: TRBD2
V gene: TRBV10-3
CDR3 protein: CAISGITSGASPEQFF
CDR3 DNA: TGTGCCATCAGTGGCATCACTAGCGGGGCCAGCCCTGAGCAGTTCTTC

J gene: TRBJ1-4
clone size: .
D gene: TRBD1
V gene: TRBV28
CDR3 protein: CASTITDRGRQKLFF
CDR3 DNA: TGTGCCAGCACCATCACGGACAGGGGGCGTCAAAAACTGTTTTTT

J gene: TRBJ2-1
clone size: .
D gene: TRBD2
V gene: TRBV20-1
CDR3 protein: CSARGSSGTTDEQFF
CDR3 DNA: TGCAGTGCTAGAGGGTCGAGCGGGACTACGGATGAGCAGTTCTTC

J gene: TRBJ2-2
clone size: .
D gene: .
V gene: TRBV11-2
CDR3 protein: CASSLIVESAGELFF
CDR3 DNA: TGTGCCAGCAGCTTAATTGTAGAGAGCGCCGGGGAGCTGTTTTTT

J gene: TRBJ1-4
clone size: many
D gene: .
V gene: TRBV20-1
CDR3 protein: CSAQGGGNEKLFF
CDR3 DNA: TGCAGTGCCCAGGGTGGGGGGAATGAAAAACTGTTTTTT